This T cell receptor beta chain is from a study of T-cell reconstitution after alpha-beta-depleted transplantation in children. This CDR3 contains 14 residues. CDR1 SGHRS and CDR2 YFSETQ come from the germline V gene. V shed 5 bases, J shed 4 bases, and the junction held 6 bases outside the gene matches. Unique molecular identifiers were used to barcode this TCRbeta library. TCRdb analysed the PCR reads with MiXCR anew, one entry per CDR3 protein. The data show around 500,000 distinct CDR3 sequences, with around 12% seen just once and about 5.4% held by the top ten. The TCR sequence derives from a human donor who donated a stem cell graft to a child with combined immunodeficiency. Material: PBMCs from the stem cell graft donor, obtained from the stem cell graft. V is TRBV5-1 and J is TRBJ2-7, with 10 bases that match TRBD1. CDR3 residues: CASRKGTGAYEQYF. The CDR3 coding sequence is TGCGCCAGCAGGAAAGGGACAGGGGCTTACGAGCAGTACTTC.